The 11 T cell receptor beta chains below come from one sample, sequenced in a study of blood T cell repertoires in COVID-19. Method: immunoSEQ multiplex PCR; TCRdb's copy keeps in-frame clones and lacks some. Of under 200,000 clones listed, roughly four fifths were seen once; the top ten hold 5.2%. The sequencing sample was made of peripheral blood. These receptors all stem from a woman in her twenties or thirties with acute or convalescent COVID-19.

This chain joins TRBV28 and TRBJ1-4, with unresolved D. CDR1 and CDR2 (germline): MDHEN, SYDVKM. The CDR3 contains 14 residues. Deletions cut 4 bases from V and 5 bases from J, with 11 bases between. DNA for the CDR3: TGTGCCAGCAGTTCGGGGTCTAGGAATGAAAAACTGTTTTTT. This sequence encodes CASSSGSRNEKLFF.

The rearrangement links TRBV5-4 to TRBJ1-2; maybe TRBD1 (5 bases). Trimming shortened V by 0 bases and J by 0 bases, and 9 bases separated the two germline ends. The CDR3 has 15 amino acids. Germline CDR1 and CDR2: SGHNT and YYREEE (reference sequence). In nucleotides, the CDR3 is TGTGCCAGCAGCTTGGGACAGTCCCCTAACTATGGCTACACCTTC. Translating it yields CASSLGQSPNYGYTF.

V gene TRBV5-1 combines with J gene TRBJ1-1; 7 nucleotides align to TRBD1. The CDR3 loop spans 13 amino acids. V gave up 1 base and J gave up 8 bases; unmatched junction bases: 5. The germline gives CDR1 SGHRS, CDR2 YFSETQ. The CDR3 sequence is CASSLLRTGEAFF. CDR3 sequence (DNA): TGCGCCAGCAGCTTGTTGCGGACAGGCGAAGCTTTCTTT.

This chain uses TRBV7-8 with TRBJ2-1, with 11 positions matching TRBD2. The V gene end was trimmed by 8 bases and the J gene end by 2 bases; junction bases not matched to a gene: 8. The CDR3 sequence is 16 residues long. Germline V CDR1 and CDR2: SGHVS, FQNEAQ. CDR3 coding DNA: TGTGCCAGCTCGACTCTGGGACTAGCGGCCTACAATGAGCAGTTCTTC. Encoded protein: CASSTLGLAAYNEQFF.

J is TRBJ1-1 and V is TRBV29-1; D gene uncertain. The germline V and J ends were trimmed by 0 bases and 9 bases, with 8 bases remaining between them. The CDR3 length is 11 residues. Germline V lookup: CDR1 SQVTM, CDR2 ANQGSEA. The CDR3 nucleotides are TGCAGCGTTGAAGATCGGGGTAAAGCTTTCTTT. This translates into CSVEDRGKAFF.

The gene calls are TRBV7-9 and TRBJ2-3; D not resolved. CDR3 length: 14 residues. Trimming removed 1 base from V and 4 bases from J, with 9 bases in between. CDR1 is SEHNR, CDR2 FQNEAQ, per germline (reference sequence). This CDR3 is CASSLGFLSDTQYF. The CDR3 DNA sequence: TGTGCCAGCAGCTTAGGTTTCTTGTCAGATACGCAGTATTTT.

The rearrangement links TRBV28 to TRBJ2-3, with 8 nucleotides matching TRBD1. This CDR3 contains 17 residues. CDR1 MDHEN and CDR2 SYDVKM come from the germline V gene. Trimming took 3 bases from V and 6 from J; bases not matched to a gene: 14. The CDR3 sequence: CASSLILRGLDTDTQYF. In DNA, the CDR3 is TGTGCCAGCAGTTTGATCCTCAGGGGGCTTGATACGGATACGCAGTATTTT.

The table lists this clone with a count of one. V is TRBV9 and J is TRBJ1-2; 10 positions match TRBD1. Germline V gives CDR1 SGDLS, CDR2 YYNGEE. V lost 4 bases, J lost 4 bases, and 7 bases stayed unmatched. The CDR3 contains 15 residues. The CDR3 here is CASSFARQGAYGYTF. CDR3 coding DNA: TGTGCCAGCAGCTTCGCCAGACAGGGGGCCTATGGCTACACCTTC.

The chain recombines TRBV7-3 with TRBJ2-1, with D uncertain. Germline CDR1 SGHTA, CDR2 FQGTGA. The V end was cut by 1 base, the J end by 9 bases, with 13 bases between. The CDR3 loop spans 14 amino acids. The CDR3 protein is CASSLKDTTAEQFF. In DNA form, the CDR3 reads TGTGCCAGCAGCTTAAAGGATACAACAGCTGAGCAGTTCTTC.

V usage is TRBV29-1 and J usage is TRBJ2-4; D ambiguous. This CDR3 spans 13 amino acids. Germline assignment: CDR1 SQVTM and CDR2 ANQGSEA. Trimming left V 4 bases short and J 2 bases short, with 9 bases between. The CDR3 protein is CSVVLSTKNIQYF. The DNA for the CDR3 is TGCAGCGTTGTTCTAAGCACCAAAAACATTCAGTACTTC.

V is TRBV28 and J is TRBJ1-1; weak D call: TRBD1 (5 bases). V dropped 7 bases and J dropped 0 bases, with 15 bases sitting between them. The V gene's germline CDR1 is MDHEN and CDR2 SYDVKM. CDR3 length equals 15 residues. The CDR3 nucleotides read TGTGCCAGCATGGGGGGAACAGGTCTGAACACTGAAGCTTTCTTT. This sequence encodes CASMGGTGLNTEAFF.